Following are 18 T cell receptor beta chains from one sample sequenced in a study of blood T cell repertoires in COVID-19 (dated by TCRdb to the early 2020s). The library was produced with the immunoSEQ multiplex PCR assay. This immuneACCESS table, as held by TCRdb, lists in-frame sequences with V and J called but not all clones. Of the missing ones, under half trace to an unresolved V gene in checked studies; the others have no known cause. The sample includes about 260,000 clones, with about 87% observed a single time. The ten biggest clones cover 2% to 3% of the sample. The sample comprised peripheral blood. These receptors were taken from a woman aged 45-60 years with acute or convalescent COVID-19.

The genes are TRBV7-2 and TRBJ2-7; 12 bases align to TRBD2. CDR1 and CDR2 (germline): SGHTA, FQGNSA. The CDR3 length is 15 residues. Trimming cost V 2 bases and J 3 bases; bases outside gene matches: 2. CDR3 residues: CASSLRTSGIYEQYF. The DNA of the CDR3 is TGTGCCAGCAGCTTAAGGACTAGCGGGATCTACGAGCAGTACTTC. Full variable domain (rest looked up from reference TRBV7-2 and TRBJ2-7): GAGVSQSPSNKVTEKGKDVELRCDPISGHTALYWYRQSLGQGLEFLIYFQGNSAPDKSGLPSDRFSAERTGGSVSTLTIQRTQQEDSAVYLCASSLRTSGIYEQYFGPGTRLTVT.

The chain combines TRBV24-1 with TRBJ2-2, with D perhaps matching TRBD2 (5 bases). The CDR3 is 15 residues long. The germline CDR1 and CDR2 sequences are KGHDR and SFDVKD. V lost 1 base, J lost 3 bases, and 8 bases lay in between. The CDR3 DNA is TGTGCCACCAGTGATTTTGGAGGAGACACCGGGGAGCTGTTTTTT. It translates to CATSDFGGDTGELFF.

CDR3 sequence (DNA): TGTGCCAGCAGAACCCAGAGACAGGGGGTATCCTACGAGCAGTACTTC. Encoded protein: CASRTQRQGVSYEQYF. The chain couples TRBV28 to TRBJ2-7; 9 bases agree with TRBD1. V dropped 6 bases and J dropped 1; count of bases not matched to a gene: 10. Germline CDR1 MDHEN, CDR2 SYDVKM. The CDR3 length is 16 residues.

The chain combines TRBV28 with TRBJ1-1; D possibly corresponds to TRBD1 (6 bases). The ends were cut back, 3 bases at V and 3 bases at J, with 14 bases in the middle. The CDR3 covers 15 residues. The germline CDR1 and CDR2 sequences are MDHEN and SYDVKM. The CDR3 loop reads CASSFFGAGDTEAFF. The CDR3 DNA is TGTGCCAGCAGTTTTTTTGGTGCAGGGGACACTGAAGCTTTCTTT.

V gene TRBV7-2 combines with J gene TRBJ2-2; D is possibly TRBD1 (7 bases). Trimming cost V 5 bases and J 5 bases, with 12 bases left between them. The CDR3 has 14 amino acids. Germline V gene data show CDR1 as SGHTA and CDR2 as FQGNSA. Here the CDR3 DNA reads TGTGCCAGCAGCCGCGGGACAGCGACCGGGGAGCTGTTTTTT. It encodes CASSRGTATGELFF.

The gene calls are TRBV5-1 and TRBJ2-3; 8 nucleotides agree with TRBD2. Trimming at V came to 6 bases and at J to 1 base, leaving 10 bases not matched to a gene. The germline V gene encodes CDR1 SGHRS and CDR2 YFSETQ. The CDR3 runs 16 residues. The CDR3 DNA reads TGCGCCAGCACCCTATGGCTAGCGGGCGGCACAGATACGCAGTATTTT. This encodes CASTLWLAGGTDTQYF. The full variable domain, completed using reference TRBV5-1 and TRBJ2-3, is KAGVTQTPRYLIKTRGQQVTLSCSPISGHRSVSWYQQTPGQGLQFLFEYFSETQRNKGNFPGRFSGRQFSNSRSEMNVSTLELGDSALYLCASTLWLAGGTDTQYFGPGTRLTVL.

The DNA of the CDR3 is TGCAGCGCTGTGGACAGAGTAAACACTGAAGCTTTCTTT. It codes for CSAVDRVNTEAFF. J is TRBJ1-1 and V is TRBV29-1; tentatively, D is TRBD1 (6 bases). The CDR3 totals 13 residues. Trimming took 7 bases from V and 2 from J, leaving 14 bases between them. Per the germline V gene, CDR1 is SQVTM and CDR2 is ANQGSEA. The variable domain in full, with the rest retrieved from reference TRBV29-1 and TRBJ1-1, is SAVISQKPSRDICQRGTSLTIQCQVDSQVTMMFWYRQQPGQSLTLIATANQGSEATYESGFVIDKFPISRPNLTFSTLTVSNMSPEDSSIYLCSAVDRVNTEAFFGQGTRLTVV.

The rearrangement uses TRBV28 and TRBJ1-2, with D unclear. CDR1 is MDHEN and CDR2 is SYDVKM in the germline V gene. The CDR3 is made up of 14 amino acids. The V gene lost 6 bases and the J gene lost 7 bases, with 18 bases spanning the gap. The CDR3 sequence: CASSPIRPYFGYTF. CDR3 DNA: TGTGCCAGCAGCCCCATCCGCCCCTATTTTGGCTACACCTTC.

The J gene is TRBJ1-1, the V gene TRBV18; D is uncertain. Germline CDR1 and CDR2: KGHSH and LQKENI. Trimming took off 0 bases at V and 6 bases at J, with 8 bases between the two ends. This CDR3 is built from 13 residues. DNA of the CDR3: TGTGCCAGCTCACCACCGAGTTACGCTGAAGCTTTCTTT. Protein: CASSPPSYAEAFF.

The chain employs TRBV2 and TRBJ2-5; TRBD1 matches at 9 bases. V was clipped by 5 bases and J by 6 bases; unmatched bases: 19. The CDR3 extends over 18 amino acids. Germline V gene lookup returns CDR1 SNHLY and CDR2 FYNNEI. The CDR3 nucleotides are TGTGCCAGCAGTAGTCTGACTGGGGATGACAGGGGGATTAAGACCCAGTACTTC. Amino acid sequence: CASSSLTGDDRGIKTQYF.

The chain combines TRBV28 with TRBJ2-7; TRBD1 is a possible D gene (6 bases). Germline-derived CDR1 and CDR2 are MDHEN and SYDVKM. V lost 6 bases, J lost 2 bases, and 8 bases lay in between. CDR3 size: 12 residues. The CDR3 protein is CASRRTAYEQYF. The DNA of the CDR3 is TGTGCCAGCAGGCGGACAGCCTACGAGCAGTACTTC.

The chain carries TRBV4-2 and TRBJ1-4; D unresolved. V was clipped by 0 bases and J by 5 bases, with 7 bases between them. CDR3 length: 14 amino acids. Germline V lookup: CDR1 LGHNA, CDR2 YNFKEQ. CDR3 amino acids: CASSQDRWNEKLFF. Here the CDR3 DNA reads TGTGCCAGCAGCCAAGACAGGTGGAATGAAAAACTGTTTTTT.

V is TRBV19 and J is TRBJ2-5; 8 nucleotides match TRBD1. V was clipped by 5 bases and J by 2 bases; unmatched bases: 4. In germline, CDR1 is LNHDA, CDR2 SQIVND (reference sequence). The CDR3 length is 14 residues. The CDR3 DNA is TGTGCCAGTAGTCTCAACAGGGGGCAAGAGACCCAGTACTTC. This translates into CASSLNRGQETQYF. Using reference TRBV19 and TRBJ2-5 for the parts outside the CDR3, the full variable domain is DGGITQSPKYLFRKEGQNVTLSCEQNLNHDAMYWYRQDPGQGLRLIYYSQIVNDFQKGDIAEGYSVSREKKESFPLTVTSAQKNPTAFYLCASSLNRGQETQYFGPGTRLLVL.

The V call is TRBV29-1, the J call TRBJ2-3; D may correspond to TRBD1 or TRBD2 (5 bases each). V was cut by 5 bases and J by 3 bases, with 15 bases left in between. The germline V gene encodes CDR1 SQVTM and CDR2 ANQGSEA. The length of the CDR3 is 14 residues. CDR3 in DNA: TGCAGCGTTCAAGGGGAGTTGGGAACAGATACGCAGTATTTT. Translation: CSVQGELGTDTQYF.

The V call is TRBV27, the J call TRBJ2-7; D possibly corresponds to TRBD1 (6 bases). Germline V gene sequence: CDR1 MNHEY, CDR2 SMNVEV (reference sequence). The CDR3 totals 13 residues. V was pared by 3 bases and J by 6 bases, with 12 bases between. As DNA, the CDR3 is TGTGCCAGCAGTTTCCGGACAGCCGTCGAGCAGTACTTC. It is translated as CASSFRTAVEQYF.

The genes are TRBV18 and TRBJ1-1, with 8 bases that match TRBD1. CDR1 is KGHSH, CDR2 LQKENI, per germline. The CDR3 loop spans 15 amino acids. With V trimmed by 3 bases and J by 7 bases, 10 bases remained unmatched. The CDR3 DNA follows: TGTGCCAGCTCACCGAATTGGCAGGGGGCGATTGAAGCTTTCTTT. Encoded protein: CASSPNWQGAIEAFF.

The chain has TRBV9 and TRBJ2-7, with D unresolved. The CDR3 totals 13 residues. V gave up 0 bases and J gave up 1 base, with 5 bases separating them. Germline loops: CDR1 SGDLS, CDR2 YYNGEE. CDR3 sequence (DNA): TGTGCCAGCAGCGTAGATAGTTCCTACGAGCAGTACTTC. It is translated as CASSVDSSYEQYF.

The V gene is TRBV7-9, the J gene TRBJ1-4; 7 bases map to TRBD1. There are 15 residues in the CDR3. With V trimmed by 2 bases and J by 7 bases, 7 bases remained unmatched. Germline V gene lookup returns CDR1 SEHNR and CDR2 FQNEAQ (reference sequence). This CDR3 reads CASSLSAGGGEKLFF. The CDR3 DNA follows: TGTGCCAGCAGCTTATCGGCAGGGGGAGGTGAAAAACTGTTTTTT.